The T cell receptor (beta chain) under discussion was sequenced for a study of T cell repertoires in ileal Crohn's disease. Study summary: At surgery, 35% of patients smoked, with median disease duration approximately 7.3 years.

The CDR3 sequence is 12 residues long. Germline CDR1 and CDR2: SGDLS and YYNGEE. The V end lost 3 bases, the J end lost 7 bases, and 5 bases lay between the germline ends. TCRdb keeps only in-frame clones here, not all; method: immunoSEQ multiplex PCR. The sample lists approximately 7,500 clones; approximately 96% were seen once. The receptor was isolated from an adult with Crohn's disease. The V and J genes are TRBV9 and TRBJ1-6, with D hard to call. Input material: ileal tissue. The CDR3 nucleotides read TGTGCCAGCAGCGGACAAAATTCACCCCTCCACTTT. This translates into CASSGQNSPLHF. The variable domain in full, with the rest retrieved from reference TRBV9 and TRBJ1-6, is DSGVTQTPKHLITATGQRVTLRCSPRSGDLSVYWYQQSLDQGLQFLIQYYNGEERAKGNILERFSAQQFPDLHSELNLSSLELGDSALYFCASSGQNSPLHFGNGTRLTVT.